A selection of T cell receptor beta chains follows, all from one sample in a study of T-cell memory formation after mild COVID-19. TCRdb reanalysed the 5' RACE reads using MiXCR and keeps one entry per CDR3 protein. The repertoire holds 200,000 to 250,000 distinct CDR3 sequences, with 8% to 10% as singletons. What was sequenced was PBMCs or a T cell subset sorted from them (not recorded which). The receptors derive from a man aged 18 to 30 who had mild COVID-19 (a few samples of this study predate the infection). Cell type and time point are not known. Each CDR3 is given with its conserved first and last residue. D genes are given only for firm matches. The size field is filled for only some rows; it gives once, few, many or a size class.

TRBV4-1	TRBJ1-4	.	.	CASSQDWGERAYEKLFF	TGCGCCAGCAGCCAAGATTGGGGTGAAAGGGCTTACGAAAAACTGTTTTTT
TRBV2	TRBJ2-7	few	.	CASRVDYLYEQYF	TGTGCCAGCAGAGTAGACTATCTCTACGAGCAGTACTTC
TRBV4-3	TRBJ1-6	.	.	CASSQDPGTYNSPLHF	TGCGCCAGCAGCCAAGATCCAGGGACCTATAATTCACCCCTCCACTTT
TRBV27	TRBJ1-1	.	.	CASSLYGVTSTEAFF	TGTGCCAGCAGTTTATATGGGGTAACCTCCACTGAAGCTTTCTTT
TRBV6-5	TRBJ2-2	few	.	CASSYRRTANTGELFF	TGTGCCAGCAGTTACCGACGGACAGCGAACACCGGGGAGCTGTTTTTT
TRBV12-3/TRBV12-4	TRBJ1-1	few	.	CASSVGGAAEAFF	TGTGCCAGCAGCGTAGGGGGGGCTGCTGAAGCTTTCTTT
TRBV11-2	TRBJ2-1	few	TRBD2	CASSSLTSGGLNEQFF	TGTGCCAGCAGCTCTCTGACTAGCGGGGGGCTCAATGAGCAGTTCTTC
TRBV6-5	TRBJ2-5	few	.	CASSLEGDLETQYF	TGTGCCAGCAGTTTGGAGGGGGACCTGGAGACCCAGTACTTC
TRBV4-1	TRBJ2-5	few	.	CASSSRGIALETQYF	TGCGCCAGCAGCTCCCGGGGGATAGCATTAGAGACCCAGTACTTC
TRBV20-1	TRBJ1-4	.	TRBD1	CSAHRGSTNEKLFF	TGCAGTGCCCACAGGGGGTCGACTAATGAAAAACTGTTTTTT
TRBV7-2	TRBJ2-1	.	.	CASSSDYEQFF	TGTGCCAGCAGCTCCGACTATGAGCAGTTCTTC
TRBV20-1	TRBJ1-4	few	.	CSAWDPATNEKLFF	TGCAGTGCTTGGGACCCCGCAACTAATGAAAAACTGTTTTTT
TRBV5-1	TRBJ1-2	.	TRBD1	CASRLGGQGASGYTF	TGCGCCAGCAGATTGGGGGGACAGGGCGCTTCTGGCTACACCTTC
TRBV2	TRBJ1-5	.	.	CASREGTRNQPQHF	TGTGCCAGCAGGGAAGGGACACGGAATCAGCCCCAGCATTTT
TRBV7-9	TRBJ2-3	.	.	CASRKDGRDTQYF	TGTGCCAGCAGGAAGGACGGACGAGATACGCAGTATTTT
TRBV20-1	TRBJ2-3	few	.	CSASLAGATDTQYF	TGCAGTGCTAGCTTGGCAGGGGCCACAGATACGCAGTATTTT
TRBV12-3/TRBV12-4	TRBJ2-5	few	TRBD1	CASSENRGLGTQYF	TGTGCCAGCAGCGAAAACAGGGGGCTGGGGACCCAGTACTTC
TRBV5-5	TRBJ2-1	many	.	CASSMTGGGYNEQFF	TGTGCCAGCAGCATGACCGGTGGGGGTTACAATGAGCAGTTCTTC
TRBV5-1	TRBJ1-2	.	.	CASREPGNGYTF	TGCGCCAGCAGGGAGCCCGGAAATGGCTACACCTTC
TRBV5-4	TRBJ2-7	.	.	CASSLDLISTYEQYF	TGTGCCAGCAGCCTGGACCTTATATCTACGTACGAGCAGTACTTC
TRBV3-1	TRBJ2-1	.	TRBD2	CASSTILAGVQGEQFF	TGTGCCAGCAGCACGATTCTAGCGGGGGTTCAGGGTGAGCAGTTCTTC
TRBV25-1	TRBJ1-2	few	TRBD1	CASSATGMYGGYTF	TGTGCCAGCAGTGCGACAGGGATGTATGGTGGCTACACCTTC
TRBV5-1	TRBJ1-4	few	.	CASSPGGASEKLFF	TGCGCCAGCAGCCCGGGAGGGGCGAGTGAAAAACTGTTTTTT
TRBV7-2	TRBJ2-7	many	.	CASSLAGEQYF	TGTGCCAGCAGCTTAGCGGGCGAGCAGTACTTC
TRBV12-3/TRBV12-4	TRBJ2-5	.	TRBD2	CASSLEVAGQETQYF	TGTGCCAGCAGTTTGGAGGTAGCGGGCCAAGAGACCCAGTACTTC
TRBV7-8	TRBJ1-1	.	.	CASSLNARGLGLTFF	TGTGCCAGCAGCTTAAATGCGAGAGGACTGGGCCTAACTTTCTTT
TRBV12-3/TRBV12-4	TRBJ1-2	few	.	CASSLAGAALYYGYTF	TGTGCCAGCAGTTTAGCAGGGGCGGCCCTATACTATGGCTACACCTTC
TRBV30	TRBJ1-2	once	TRBD1	CAWSVKQGLQTF	TGTGCCTGGAGTGTAAAACAGGGGCTTCAAACCTTC
TRBV6-1	TRBJ2-7	.	.	CASSERGYEQYF	TGTGCCAGCAGTGAACGGGGCTACGAGCAGTACTTC
TRBV5-6	TRBJ2-5	few	TRBD1	CASRAGTGQYYQETQYF	TGTGCCAGCAGGGCCGGGACAGGGCAATATTACCAAGAGACCCAGTACTTC
TRBV20-1	TRBJ2-5	.	TRBD1	CSAADRGQETQYF	TGCAGTGCTGCTGACAGGGGGCAAGAGACCCAGTACTTC
TRBV18	TRBJ2-5	few	.	CASSPPTGRIYF	TGTGCCAGCTCACCACCTACAGGACGAATTTACTTC
TRBV3-1	TRBJ2-1	.	TRBD1	CASSHQGQGADEQFF	TGTGCCAGCAGCCACCAGGGACAGGGCGCAGATGAGCAGTTCTTC
TRBV3-1	TRBJ2-3	.	.	CASSQDYTDGGDTQYF	TGTGCCAGCAGCCAAGATTACACTGATGGGGGAGATACGCAGTATTTT
TRBV20-1	TRBJ2-3	.	.	CSAYAGLGADTQYF	TGCAGTGCCTACGCGGGCCTCGGGGCAGATACGCAGTATTTT
TRBV7-9	TRBJ1-2	few	.	CASSWETGTYGYTF	TGTGCCAGCAGCTGGGAAACAGGGACCTATGGCTACACCTTC
TRBV6-1	TRBJ2-7	.	TRBD2	CASKVSGESSYEQYF	TGTGCCAGCAAAGTTAGCGGGGAGAGCTCCTACGAGCAGTACTTC
TRBV29-1	TRBJ2-7	.	.	CSAFRGVEQYF	TGCAGCGCCTTTAGGGGGGTCGAGCAGTACTTC
TRBV5-1	TRBJ2-3	.	.	CASSLYDTQYF	TGCGCCAGCAGCTTGTATGATACGCAGTATTTT
TRBV5-1	TRBJ2-3	few	TRBD2	CASSASGVLSTDTQYF	TGCGCCAGCTCTGCTAGCGGGGTCCTTAGCACAGATACGCAGTATTTT
TRBV9	TRBJ1-2	few	.	CASSDGLTGYTF	TGTGCCAGCAGCGACGGGTTAACTGGCTACACCTTC
TRBV5-1	TRBJ2-5	few	TRBD2	CASSLAGTSGETQYF	TGCGCCAGCAGCTTGGCTGGGACTAGCGGTGAGACCCAGTACTTC
TRBV6-5	TRBJ1-2	many	.	CASSYNREGGYTF	TGTGCCAGCAGTTACAACCGGGAGGGCGGCTACACCTTC
TRBV3-1	TRBJ2-3	few	.	CASSQDLLSTQYF	TGTGCCAGCAGCCAAGATCTCCTAAGTACGCAGTATTTT
TRBV6-6	TRBJ2-6	.	.	CATSFRAGANVLTF	TGTGCCACCTCCTTCAGGGCTGGGGCCAACGTCCTGACTTTC